This entry lists 29 T cell receptor beta chains sequenced from one sample in a study of cytomegalovirus exposure and HLA in healthy donors. The PCR employed 60 Vbeta primers together with 13 Jbeta primers. Libraries were prepared by immunoSEQ multiplex PCR; TCRdb keeps only in-frame clonotypes and omits some of them. The sample has roughly 100,000 clones; about 15% are singletons. Sequenced sample: PBMCs. These TCRs come from a female donor in good health and CMV-seronegative.

This clone was picked up a small number of times. The genes are TRBV29-1 and TRBJ2-5; D not certain. V was clipped by 3 bases and J by 2 bases, with 4 bases between them. Germline values: CDR1 SQVTM, CDR2 ANQGSEA. This CDR3 contains 11 residues. This CDR3 reads CSVDQQETQYF. The CDR3 DNA is TGCAGCGTTGACCAGCAAGAGACCCAGTACTTC.

This chain links TRBV18 with TRBJ2-7, with 10 nucleotides matching TRBD1. V lost 3 bases, J lost 6 bases, and 5 bases stayed unmatched. In germline, CDR1 is KGHSH, CDR2 LQKENI. The CDR3 length is 14 residues. This CDR3 is CASSPRQGAVEQYF. In DNA, the CDR3 is TGTGCCAGCTCACCGAGACAGGGGGCGGTCGAGCAGTACTTC.

There are a few counts of this clone. The rearrangement uses TRBV4-3 and TRBJ2-2; 7 positions match TRBD1. This CDR3 has 17 amino acids. CDR1 is LGHNA and CDR2 is YSLEER in the germline V gene. V gave up 4 bases and J gave up 4 bases; unmatched junction bases: 12. CDR3 DNA sequence: TGCGCCAGCAGCCTATCACGCGGGCGACAGGGCACCGGGGAGCTGTTTTTT. This sequence encodes CASSLSRGRQGTGELFF.

This chain uses TRBV29-1 with TRBJ2-7; 7 nucleotides agree with TRBD2. Germline V gene lookup returns CDR1 SQVTM and CDR2 ANQGSEA. The CDR3 is 11 residues long. V was pared by 4 bases and J by 3 bases, with 0 bases of the junction left unmatched. The CDR3 bases are TGCAGCGTTGGCGGGAGCTACGAGCAGTACTTC. Amino acids: CSVGGSYEQYF.

The J gene is TRBJ2-7, the V gene TRBV30; D not certain. This CDR3 region has 13 residues. V lost 2 bases and J lost 5, with 13 bases in between. The germline gives CDR1 GTSNPN, CDR2 SVGIG (reference sequence). The CDR3, as DNA: TGTGCCTGGAGTCTACTCCACGTCAACGAGCAGTACTTC. Protein: CAWSLLHVNEQYF.

This clone turned up a few times. The chain recombines TRBV7-3 with TRBJ2-3, with a weak D call TRBD2 (5 bases). V shed 4 bases and J shed 6 bases, with 17 bases lying between them. CDR3 length: 15 amino acids. Germline-derived CDR1 and CDR2 are SGHTA and FQGTGA. The CDR3 sequence is CASSSLASEPDTQYF. The CDR3 nucleotides read TGTGCCAGCAGCTCATTAGCGTCAGAACCCGATACGCAGTATTTT.

The chain is built from TRBV6-5 and TRBJ2-5; 10 bases are a match to TRBD1. With V trimmed by 0 bases and J by 5 bases, 6 bases remained unmatched. The germline V gene encodes CDR1 MNHEY and CDR2 SVGAGI. CDR3 length: 16 residues. In DNA form, the CDR3 reads TGTGCCAGCAGTTACTCCAAGACAGGGGGCCAGGAGACCCAGTACTTC. Translated, it gives CASSYSKTGGQETQYF.

This clone was observed a handful of times. V and J are TRBV5-1 and TRBJ2-7, with 11 bases that match TRBD2. J gave up 4 bases and V 7 bases, and 7 bases lay outside the gene matches. CDR3 length: 14 amino acids. Germline CDR1 reads SGHRS; CDR2 reads YFSETQ. The DNA for the CDR3 is TGCGCCAGCTCCGCGGGGACTAGCGGTTACGAGCAGTACTTC. Translated: CASSAGTSGYEQYF. The variable domain in full, completed from reference TRBV5-1 and TRBJ2-7, reads KAGVTQTPRYLIKTRGQQVTLSCSPISGHRSVSWYQQTPGQGLQFLFEYFSETQRNKGNFPGRFSGRQFSNSRSEMNVSTLELGDSALYLCASSAGTSGYEQYFGPGTRLTVT.

The V gene is TRBV23-1, the J gene TRBJ2-7; a possible D gene is TRBD1 (5 bases). TRBV23-1 is flagged as an ORF with uncertain function. V lost 5 bases, J lost 0 bases, and 5 bases lay in between. The length of the CDR3 is 12 residues. The CDR3 loop is CASSRGSYEQYF. Here the CDR3 DNA reads TGCGCCAGCAGTAGGGGCTCCTACGAGCAGTACTTC.

This clone was picked up one time. The V gene is TRBV19, the J gene TRBJ1-2; no clear D. Germline CDR1 reads LNHDA; CDR2 reads SQIVND (reference sequence). The length of the CDR3 is 16 residues. Trimming took off 7 bases at V and 0 bases at J, with 18 bases between the two ends. CDR3 DNA sequence: TGTGCCAGTAAATCGGCGTTCGTAGCTCCTAACTATGGCTACACCTTC. It yields the protein CASKSAFVAPNYGYTF.

This clone has just a few counts. The genes are TRBV7-2 and TRBJ1-1; 8 nucleotides align to TRBD1. Germline CDR1 reads SGHTA; CDR2 reads FQGNSA. The V segment lost 4 bases and the J segment 1 base; nucleotides outside the gene matches: 8. This CDR3 comprises 16 residues. The chain's CDR3 is CASSSLTGVRNTEAFF. The CDR3 nucleotides read TGTGCCAGCAGCTCCTTGACAGGGGTGAGGAACACTGAAGCTTTCTTT.

This sequence joins TRBV25-1 and TRBJ2-1; 11 bases agree with TRBD2. Germline V lookup: CDR1 MGHDK, CDR2 SYGVNS. V trimming: 4 bases; J trimming: 6 bases; junction bases outside the gene matches: 8. The CDR3 is made up of 16 amino acids. The CDR3 region has the DNA TGTGCCAGCAGTGGGATAGCGGGAGGGCCACGCAATGAGCAGTTCTTC. Translation: CASSGIAGGPRNEQFF.

This clone was found a few times. The chain is built from TRBV7-2 and TRBJ2-5; TRBD2 might be the D (5 bases). The germline CDR1 and CDR2 sequences are SGHTA and FQGNSA. This CDR3 spans 15 amino acids. The V and J ends lost 5 bases and 7 bases respectively, with 20 bases between them. The chain's CDR3 is CASSRLEGAGTTQYF. CDR3 bases: TGTGCCAGCAGCCGTCTAGAGGGAGCTGGTACGACCCAGTACTTC.

This clone occurred a few times. This chain uses TRBV6-5 with TRBJ2-3; possibly TRBD1 for D (5 bases). CDR1 and CDR2 (germline): MNHEY, SVGAGI. The CDR3 runs 15 residues. The ends were cut back, 2 bases at V and 5 bases at J, with 14 bases in the middle. The CDR3 bases are TGTGCCAGCAGTTACAAGGGGTTATTCGGAGATACGCAGTATTTT. Its translation: CASSYKGLFGDTQYF.

This clone was counted a few times. V is TRBV7-2 and J is TRBJ2-7; D is ambiguous. Trimming took off 4 bases at V and 7 bases at J, with 14 bases between the two ends. CDR1 and CDR2 (germline): SGHTA, FQGNSA. CDR3 length equals 13 residues. For the CDR3, the DNA is TGTGCCAGCAGCTCCCAACTATTTTATGAGCAGTACTTC. Translated, it gives CASSSQLFYEQYF.

This clone has just a few counts. The V call is TRBV12-2, the J call TRBJ2-1; the listed D gene, TRBD2, was not tested against the DNA. TRBV12-2 is labeled a pseudogene. This CDR3 is 13 amino acids long. The CDR3 coding sequence is TGTGCAAGTCCCAGCGGGGGGTACAATGAGCAGTTCTTC. Translation: CASPSGGYNEQFF.

This clone was detected a few times. The chain uses TRBV6-1 and TRBJ1-2; possible D gene TRBD1, 5 bases. Trimming cost V 7 bases and J 5 bases, with 11 bases left between them. CDR1 is MNHNS and CDR2 is SASEGT in the germline V gene. CDR3 length: 12 residues. In nucleotides, the CDR3 is TGTGCCAGCACTATTGCAGGGTATGGCTACACCTTC. It is translated as CASTIAGYGYTF.

The chain carries TRBV27 and TRBJ1-2; D unresolved. With 4 bases removed from V and 8 bases from J, the gap between germline ends came to 8 bases. Germline-derived CDR1 and CDR2 are MNHEY and SMNVEV (reference sequence). The CDR3 has 11 residues. CDR3 residues: CASSSGYGYTF. CDR3 in DNA: TGTGCCAGCAGTTCCGGGTACGGCTACACCTTC.

The chain is built from TRBV10-3 and TRBJ1-2, with 7 nucleotides matching TRBD1. Trimming at V came to 10 bases and at J to 3 bases, leaving 11 bases not matched to a gene. The CDR3 has 14 residues. Germline loops: CDR1 ENHRY, CDR2 SYGVKD. CDR3: CATNEGARYYGYTF. The CDR3, as DNA: TGTGCCACCAACGAGGGGGCTCGGTACTATGGCTACACCTTC.

The sample holds a few counts of this clone. The chain recombines TRBV5-4 with TRBJ1-4; D is uncertain. The CDR3 loop spans 13 amino acids. The V and J ends lost 0 bases and 9 bases respectively, with 9 bases between them. Germline lookup yields CDR1 SGHNT and CDR2 YYREEE (reference sequence). The CDR3: CASSLAADKKLFF. As DNA, the CDR3 is TGTGCCAGCAGCTTGGCGGCAGACAAAAAACTGTTTTTT. The whole variable domain, filled in from reference TRBV5-4 and TRBJ1-4, reads ETGVTQSPTHLIKTRGQQVTLRCSSQSGHNTVSWYQQALGQGPQFIFQYYREEENGRGNFPPRFSGLQFPNYSSELNVNALELDDSALYLCASSLAADKKLFFGSGTQLSVL.

This clone was seen a few times. The chain links TRBV20-1 to TRBJ2-5; D is unresolved. This CDR3 is built from 10 residues. CDR1 and CDR2 (germline): DFQATT, SNEGSKA (reference sequence). Trimming stripped 5 bases from V and 4 bases from J, with 5 bases between. CDR3 residues: CSALIETQYF. CDR3 sequence (DNA): TGCAGTGCTTTAATAGAGACCCAGTACTTC.

This chain joins TRBV19 and TRBJ2-1, with 9 bases aligning to TRBD1. Germline V gene data show CDR1 as LNHDA and CDR2 as SQIVND (reference sequence). The CDR3 extends over 15 amino acids. Trimming at V came to 3 bases and at J to 3 bases, leaving 3 bases not matched to a gene. CDR3 coding DNA: TGTGCCAGTAGTATTCTGGGACAGGGCTACAATGAGCAGTTCTTC. Translated, it gives CASSILGQGYNEQFF.

The chain combines TRBV7-9 with TRBJ2-1, with TRBD1 identical over 9 bases. Trimming removed 6 bases from V and 6 bases from J; junction bases left unmatched: 9. Germline assignment: CDR1 SEHNR and CDR2 FQNEAQ (reference sequence). There are 15 residues in the CDR3. The CDR3 sequence is CASSNRGQGRNEQFF. Here the CDR3 DNA reads TGTGCCAGCAGTAATAGGGGACAGGGACGCAATGAGCAGTTCTTC.

This clone was seen more than once but under ten times. The chain combines TRBV7-9 with TRBJ2-1, with D maybe TRBD1 (6 bases). V dropped 4 bases and J dropped 5 bases, with 18 bases sitting between them. This CDR3 region has 16 residues. The germline gives CDR1 SEHNR, CDR2 FQNEAQ (reference sequence). Written as DNA, the CDR3 is TGTGCCAGCAGCTCCCCCCTGTCGCGACAGGACAATGAGCAGTTCTTC. Translated: CASSSPLSRQDNEQFF.

V is TRBV4-2 and J is TRBJ2-7; 8 bases line up with TRBD2. This CDR3 region has 16 residues. The V and J ends lost 0 bases and 3 bases, in that order; junction bases with no gene match: 7. The germline gives CDR1 LGHNA, CDR2 YNFKEQ. The CDR3 nucleotides are TGTGCCAGCAGCCAAGAGATAGCGGGATCTGGCTACGAGCAGTACTTC. Amino acid sequence: CASSQEIAGSGYEQYF.

This chain connects TRBV5-1 to TRBJ2-1; D possibly corresponds to TRBD1 (6 bases). Germline values: CDR1 SGHRS, CDR2 YFSETQ. This CDR3 is 13 amino acids long. V shed 4 bases and J shed 13 bases, with 18 bases lying between them. The CDR3 loop reads CASSTGTSSIQFF. The DNA of the CDR3 is TGCGCCAGCAGCACCGGGACATCGTCCATCCAGTTCTTC.

This clone was seen only a few times. V is TRBV6-6 and J is TRBJ1-1; 7 positions match TRBD1. Losses at the gene ends were 5 bases for V and 5 bases for J; bases not matched to a gene: 5. The length of the CDR3 is 13 residues. CDR1 and CDR2 from the germline V gene are MNHNY and SVGAGI (reference sequence). The CDR3 DNA follows: TGTGCCAGCAGTCCCCCGGGACAGACTGAAGCTTTCTTT. This translates into CASSPPGQTEAFF.

The chain joins TRBV11-3 to TRBJ1-1; tentatively, D is TRBD1 (5 bases). The ends were cut back, 0 bases at V and 4 bases at J, with 12 bases in the middle. This CDR3 has 15 amino acids. Germline-derived CDR1 and CDR2 are SGHNT and YENEEA. CDR3 nucleotide sequence: TGTGCCAGCAGCTTAGAAGGCCAAAGGGGCACTGAAGCTTTCTTT. This encodes CASSLEGQRGTEAFF.

This clone was seen only a few times. The chain joins TRBV18 to TRBJ1-5; TRBD1 aligns across 9 bases. This CDR3 spans 14 amino acids. Unmatched junction bases numbered 3, after V lost 3 bases and J lost 6 bases. The germline CDR1 and CDR2 sequences are KGHSH and LQKENI. The CDR3 coding sequence is TGTGCCAGCTCACCCGGACAGGGGTTTCAGCCCCAGCATTTT. The encoded protein is CASSPGQGFQPQHF.